The 19 T cell receptor beta chains in this list originate from one sample, sequenced in a study of blood T cell repertoires in COVID-19. Sequencing was performed with immunoSEQ multiplex PCR; in TCRdb, only in-frame clones are kept and a portion is missing. The sample carries 470,000 or so clones, roughly 91% recorded once. Sequencing was done on a sample of peripheral blood. Source of these receptors: a woman aged 30 to 39 with acute or convalescent COVID-19.

The chain carries TRBV10-2 and TRBJ1-6; D uncertain. The CDR3 has 14 amino acids. Germline values: CDR1 WSHSY, CDR2 SAAADI. CDR3 in DNA: TGCGCACCCTCTCGGAGCTCCTATAATTCACCCCTCCACTTT. Protein sequence: CAPSRSSYNSPLHF.

The chain has TRBV9 and TRBJ2-7; 7 bases fit TRBD2. The trim removed 4 bases at V and 2 bases at J, leaving 6 bases unmatched. The CDR3 is 14 amino acids. CDR1 is SGDLS and CDR2 is YYNGEE in the germline V gene. The CDR3 sequence: CASSSSGQTYEQYF. The CDR3 DNA reads TGTGCCAGCAGCTCTAGCGGCCAGACCTACGAGCAGTACTTC.

The V gene is TRBV6-4, the J gene TRBJ1-5, with 9 bases aligning to TRBD1. The germline V gene has CDR1 MRHNA and CDR2 SNTAGT. With V trimmed by 3 bases and J by 5 bases, 20 bases remained unmatched. The CDR3 covers 20 residues. The CDR3 is CASSEERNRGRRRADQPQHF. Here the CDR3 DNA reads TGTGCCAGCAGTGAAGAGAGAAACAGGGGGCGGAGGAGGGCCGATCAGCCCCAGCATTTT.

V is TRBV3-1 (or the pseudogene TRBV3-2) and J is TRBJ1-2; D remains ambiguous. V was trimmed by 2 bases and J by 4 bases, leaving 11 bases between them. The CDR3 is 14 residues long. CDR1 LGHDT and CDR2 YNNKEL come from the germline V gene (reference sequence). In nucleotides, the CDR3 is TGTGCCAGCAGCCAATCGACATCAACCTATGGCTACACCTTC. This codes for CASSQSTSTYGYTF.

The V call is TRBV11-3, the J call TRBJ2-5; perhaps TRBD1 as D (6 bases). The germline V and J ends were trimmed by 5 bases and 2 bases, with 9 bases remaining between them. The CDR3 is 13 residues long. Looked up from germline, CDR1 is SGHNT and CDR2 is YENEEA. The CDR3, as DNA: TGTGCCAGCAGCACAGGGTTACAAGAGACCCAGTACTTC. Amino acid sequence: CASSTGLQETQYF.

DNA of the CDR3: TGTGCCAGCAGTTCCTTGAGGGCCGGGGAATATGAAAAACTGTTTTTT. Encoded protein: CASSSLRAGEYEKLFF. The gene calls are TRBV6-2 or TRBV6-3 and TRBJ1-4; D gene ambiguous. Trimming removed 4 bases at V and 6 bases at J, with 18 bases between. CDR1 MNHEY and CDR2 SVGEGT come from the germline V gene. The CDR3 has 16 amino acids.

J is TRBJ1-1 and V is TRBV20-1, with D possibly being TRBD1 (6 bases). Germline V gene data show CDR1 as DFQATT and CDR2 as SNEGSKA (reference sequence). The V gene lost 3 bases and the J gene lost 5 bases, with 16 bases spanning the gap. The CDR3 spans 14 residues. In nucleotides, the CDR3 is TGCAGTGCTAGTGACGGACAGAGCACGACTGAAGCTTTCTTT. It codes for CSASDGQSTTEAFF.

The table lists this clone with a count of one. J is TRBJ2-3 and V is TRBV7-2; TRBD2 matches at 13 bases. The trim removed 2 bases at V and 5 bases at J, leaving 13 bases unmatched. CDR1 and CDR2 from the germline V gene are SGHTA and FQGNSA. This CDR3 region has 19 residues. CDR3 loop: CASSLRGSGLAGAGDTQYF. The CDR3 DNA sequence: TGTGCCAGCAGCTTAAGGGGGAGCGGACTAGCGGGGGCGGGAGATACGCAGTATTTT.

This chain joins TRBV6-5 and TRBJ1-6, with 8 bases aligning to TRBD1. The trim removed 6 bases at V and 2 bases at J, leaving 3 bases unmatched. Looked up from germline, CDR1 is MNHEY and CDR2 is SVGAGI. This CDR3 is 15 amino acids long. CDR3 in amino acids: CASRKQGAYNSPLHF. The CDR3 coding sequence is TGTGCCAGCAGAAAACAGGGGGCCTATAATTCACCCCTCCACTTT.

Comments on this clone: The conserved final phenylalanine or tryptophan is absent from the CDR3, which likely points to a read error. The DNA is left out, because the CDR3 cannot be placed on it with certainty; the CDR3 is given as TCRdb lists it. This chain joins TRBV11-1 and TRBJ2-3; TRBD1, as called in the table, went unchecked against the DNA. CDR1 SGHAT and CDR2 FQDESV come from the germline V gene (reference sequence). With termini counted, the CDR3 has 15 amino acids. CDR3 residues: CASSSGGTGWGLGTI.

The genes are TRBV12-5 and TRBJ2-3; 10 nucleotides agree with TRBD1. Germline trimming cut 4 bases from V and 4 bases from J; bases unmatched to any gene: 11. Germline CDR1 is LGHNT and CDR2 is FRNRAP. CDR3 length equals 17 residues. The CDR3 region has the DNA TGTGCTAGTGGTTCCCCCGGGACAGGGGTAACTTCAGATACGCAGTATTTT. It is translated as CASGSPGTGVTSDTQYF.

The J gene is TRBJ2-2, the V gene TRBV27; the D is unclear. From germline, CDR1 is MNHEY and CDR2 SMNVEV (reference sequence). This CDR3 contains 14 residues. V lost 3 bases, J lost 2 bases, and 7 bases lay in between. CDR3 in amino acids: CASSFGRNTGELFF. CDR3 in DNA: TGTGCCAGCAGTTTTGGCAGAAACACCGGGGAGCTGTTTTTT.

The chain's CDR3 is CASSQMLRGHRLTNTGELFF. As DNA, the CDR3 is TGTGCCAGCAGCCAAATGTTGCGGGGGCACCGCCTTACGAACACCGGGGAGCTGTTTTTT. This chain uses TRBV3-1 (or the pseudogene TRBV3-2) with TRBJ2-2; D possibly corresponds to TRBD2 (7 bases). The length of the CDR3 is 20 residues. Between the trimmed V and J ends, which lost 2 bases and 0 bases, there was a span of 22 bases. The V gene's germline CDR1 is LGHDT and CDR2 YNNKEL (reference sequence).

V and J are TRBV7-9 and TRBJ2-1; possible D gene TRBD2, 5 bases. Germline V lookup: CDR1 SEHNR, CDR2 FQNEAQ (reference sequence). V gave up 1 base and J gave up 4 bases, with 8 bases separating them. CDR3 length equals 14 residues. In DNA, the CDR3 is TGTGCCAGCAGCTTAGGGAGGATGTACAATGAGCAGTTCTTC. As protein: CASSLGRMYNEQFF.

The V and J genes are TRBV6-5 and TRBJ2-1; 10 bases align to TRBD1. Germline CDR1 is MNHEY and CDR2 is SVGAGI. The CDR3 totals 15 residues. The V segment lost 6 bases and the J segment 6 bases; nucleotides outside the gene matches: 8. CDR3 region: CASRPRQGAFNEQFF. CDR3 in DNA: TGTGCCAGCAGACCTAGACAGGGGGCATTCAATGAGCAGTTCTTC.

This chain joins TRBV7-2 and TRBJ1-4; tentative D call: TRBD1 (6 bases). Looked up from germline, CDR1 is SGHTA and CDR2 is FQGNSA. CDR3 size: 15 residues. V was clipped by 1 base and J by 7 bases, with 13 bases between them. The CDR3 nucleotides are TGTGCCAGCAGCTTAGTCCGAGGGGGGGGTGAAAAACTGTTTTTT. It specifies CASSLVRGGGEKLFF.

The rearrangement links TRBV27 to TRBJ1-2; a weak D match, TRBD1 (6 bases). The CDR3 spans 14 residues. The germline V gene encodes CDR1 MNHEY and CDR2 SMNVEV (reference sequence). V was pared by 3 bases and J by 4 bases, with 12 bases between. CDR3 DNA sequence: TGTGCCAGCAGTTTGGCCGACAGGAGCTATGGCTACACCTTC. Translated, it gives CASSLADRSYGYTF.

V and J are TRBV30 and TRBJ1-4; maybe TRBD1 (6 bases). The CDR3 is 13 residues long. The germline V gene encodes CDR1 GTSNPN and CDR2 SVGIG (reference sequence). Deletions cut 6 bases from V and 0 bases from J, with 8 bases between. The CDR3 bases are TGTGCCTGTGGACAGACAACTAATGAAAAACTGTTTTTT. Encoded protein: CACGQTTNEKLFF. Full variable domain (remainder filled in from reference TRBV30 and TRBJ1-4): SQTIHQWPATLVQPVGSPLSLECTVEGTSNPNLYWYRQAAGRGLQLLFYSVGIGQISSEVPQNLSASRPQDRQFILSSKKLLLSDSGFYLCACGQTTNEKLFFGSGTQLSVL.

This clone was seen once. The V and J genes are TRBV4-1 and TRBJ2-2, with TRBD1 matching 7 bases. The length of the CDR3 is 13 residues. The junction had 0 bases not matched to a gene; V was cut back by 2 bases and J by 6 bases. The germline gives CDR1 MGHRA, CDR2 YSYEKL. CDR3 residues: CASSQTGAGELFF. Here the CDR3 DNA reads TGCGCCAGCAGCCAAACAGGGGCCGGGGAGCTGTTTTTT.